These 5 T cell receptor beta chains share one sample of origin, sequenced in a study of HIV-infected patients and healthy controls. Whole blood was used without fractionation, so all unsorted peripheral T cells were included. Alpha and beta constant-region primers primed reverse transcription of approximately 0.55 ug RNA. Using multiplexing indices, alpha and beta chain libraries were generated apart by chain-specific third strand synthesis. TCRdb passed the 5' RACE reads through MiXCR, listing each CDR3 protein once. The table lists some 20,000 distinct CDR3 sequences, approximately 9.5% of them singletons. The specimen was blood. The receptors shown here come from an adult in good health.

The rearrangement uses TRBV6-5 and TRBJ2-2; no reliable D call. The CDR3 loop spans 14 amino acids. CDR1 MNHEY and CDR2 SVGAGI come from the germline V gene. V lost 6 bases, J lost 6 bases, and 14 bases lay in between. CDR3 bases: TGTGCCAGCAGCCTCCGACAATTCCCCGGGGAGCTGTTTTTT. This encodes CASSLRQFPGELFF.

This clonotype was counted at least ten times. The chain employs TRBV15 and TRBJ2-1; 8 bases line up with TRBD1. The germline V gene has CDR1 LNHNV and CDR2 YYDKDF (reference sequence). The CDR3 is 16 residues long. V lost 8 bases, J lost 0 bases, and 9 bases stayed unmatched. CDR3 coding DNA: TGTGCCACCCGGGGGACAGGCCGGGGCTCCTACAATGAGCAGTTCTTC. Amino acid sequence: CATRGTGRGSYNEQFF.

There are a few counts of this clonotype. The rearrangement uses TRBV12-3 or TRBV12-4 and TRBJ2-1; no definite D call. Trimming took 2 bases from V and 8 from J, leaving 19 bases between them. CDR3 length: 16 residues. DNA for the CDR3: TGTGCCAGCAGTTTACCGTCCCTAGGGCCCAGAGATGAGCAGTTCTTC. Its protein is CASSLPSLGPRDEQFF.

This clonotype was seen more than once but under ten times. The chain has TRBV30 and TRBJ1-2, with a weak D call TRBD1 (5 bases). Germline CDR1 reads GTSNPN; CDR2 reads SVGIG (reference sequence). The V and J ends lost 3 bases and 6 bases respectively, with 8 bases between them. The CDR3 is 11 residues long. In nucleotides, the CDR3 is TGTGCCTGGAGGGGGACGGATGGCTACACCTTC. This gives the protein CAWRGTDGYTF. The full variable domain, rest sourced from reference TRBV30 and TRBJ1-2, is SQTIHQWPATLVQPVGSPLSLECTVEGTSNPNLYWYRQAAGRGLQLLFYSVGIGQISSEVPQNLSASRPQDRQFILSSKKLLLSDSGFYLCAWRGTDGYTFGSGTRLTVV.

This clonotype came up many times. The rearrangement links TRBV30 to TRBJ2-7; D is possibly TRBD1 or TRBD2 (5 bases each). The CDR3 runs 14 residues. V was pared by 4 bases and J by 6 bases, with 19 bases between. Germline CDR1 and CDR2: GTSNPN and SVGIG (reference sequence). Here the CDR3 DNA reads TGTGCCTGGATTCCGGGACCGCTTCTTGGCGAGCAGTACTTC. Amino acid sequence: CAWIPGPLLGEQYF.